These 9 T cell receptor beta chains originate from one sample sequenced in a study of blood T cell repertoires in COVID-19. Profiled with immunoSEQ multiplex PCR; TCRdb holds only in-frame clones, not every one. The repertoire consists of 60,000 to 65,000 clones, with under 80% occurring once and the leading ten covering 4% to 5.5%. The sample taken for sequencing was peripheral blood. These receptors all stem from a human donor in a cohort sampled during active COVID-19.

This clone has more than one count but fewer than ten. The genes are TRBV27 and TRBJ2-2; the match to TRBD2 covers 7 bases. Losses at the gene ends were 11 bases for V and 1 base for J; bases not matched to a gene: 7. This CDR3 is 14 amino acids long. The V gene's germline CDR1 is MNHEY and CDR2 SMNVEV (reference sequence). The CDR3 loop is CASQWGGNTGELFF. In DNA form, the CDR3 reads TGTGCCTCCCAGTGGGGGGGGAACACCGGGGAGCTGTTTTTT.

CDR3 region: CASSEGADTQYF. CDR3 nucleotide sequence: TGTGCCAGCAGCGAGGGGGCAGATACGCAGTATTTT. The J gene is TRBJ2-3, the V gene TRBV5-4, with a weak D call TRBD1 (6 bases). The CDR3 length is 12 residues. V was trimmed by 4 bases and J by 4 bases, leaving 7 bases between them. Germline V lookup: CDR1 SGHNT, CDR2 YYREEE (reference sequence). Full variable domain (rest looked up from reference TRBV5-4 and TRBJ2-3): ETGVTQSPTHLIKTRGQQVTLRCSSQSGHNTVSWYQQALGQGPQFIFQYYREEENGRGNFPPRFSGLQFPNYSSELNVNALELDDSALYLCASSEGADTQYFGPGTRLTVL.

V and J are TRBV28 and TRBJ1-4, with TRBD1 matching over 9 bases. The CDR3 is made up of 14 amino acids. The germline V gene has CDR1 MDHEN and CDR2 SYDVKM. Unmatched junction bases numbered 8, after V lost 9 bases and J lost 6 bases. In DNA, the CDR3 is TGTGCCAGTTCCCCGGACAGGGGTGATGAAAAACTGTTTTTT. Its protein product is CASSPDRGDEKLFF. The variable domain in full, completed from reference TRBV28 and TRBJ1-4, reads DVKVTQSSRYLVKRTGEKVFLECVQDMDHENMFWYRQDPGLGLRLIYFSYDVKMKEKGDIPEGYSVSREKKERFSLILESASTNQTSMYLCASSPDRGDEKLFFGSGTQLSVL.

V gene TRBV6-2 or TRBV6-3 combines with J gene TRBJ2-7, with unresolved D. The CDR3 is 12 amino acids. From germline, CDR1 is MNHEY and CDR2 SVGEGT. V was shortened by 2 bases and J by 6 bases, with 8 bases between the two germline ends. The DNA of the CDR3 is TGTGCCAGCAGTTACCCCCCAATCGAGCAGTACTTC. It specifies CASSYPPIEQYF.

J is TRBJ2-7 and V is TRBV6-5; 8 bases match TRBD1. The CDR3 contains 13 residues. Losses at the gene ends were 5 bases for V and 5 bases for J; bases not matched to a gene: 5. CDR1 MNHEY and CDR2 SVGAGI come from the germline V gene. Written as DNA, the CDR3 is TGTGCCAGCAGTAGGACAGGGCTCAACGAGCAGTACTTC. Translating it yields CASSRTGLNEQYF.

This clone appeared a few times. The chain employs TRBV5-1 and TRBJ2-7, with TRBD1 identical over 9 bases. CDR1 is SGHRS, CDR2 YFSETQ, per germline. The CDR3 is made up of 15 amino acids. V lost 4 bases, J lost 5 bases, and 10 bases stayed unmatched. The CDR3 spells CASSHPGQGKDEQYF. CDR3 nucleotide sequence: TGCGCCAGCAGCCATCCGGGACAGGGTAAGGACGAGCAGTACTTC.

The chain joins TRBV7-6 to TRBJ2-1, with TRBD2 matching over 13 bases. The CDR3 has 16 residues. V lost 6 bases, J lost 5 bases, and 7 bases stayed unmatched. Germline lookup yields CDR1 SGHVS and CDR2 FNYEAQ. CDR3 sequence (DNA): TGTGCCAGCAGACTCACTAGCGGGGGGGCCAACAATGAGCAGTTCTTC. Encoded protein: CASRLTSGGANNEQFF.

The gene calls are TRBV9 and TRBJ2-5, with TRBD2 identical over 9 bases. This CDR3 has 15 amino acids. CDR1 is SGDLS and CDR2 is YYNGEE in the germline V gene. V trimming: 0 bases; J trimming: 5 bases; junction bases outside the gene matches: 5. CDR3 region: CASSVAVSGGETQYF. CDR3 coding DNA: TGTGCCAGCAGCGTAGCTGTTAGCGGGGGTGAGACCCAGTACTTC.

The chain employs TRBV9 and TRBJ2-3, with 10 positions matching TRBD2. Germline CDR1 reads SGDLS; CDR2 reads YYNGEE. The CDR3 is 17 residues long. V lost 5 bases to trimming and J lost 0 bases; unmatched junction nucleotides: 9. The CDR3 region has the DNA TGTGCCAGCAGTATAAAAAGCGGGGGGGTTAGCACAGATACGCAGTATTTT. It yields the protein CASSIKSGGVSTDTQYF.